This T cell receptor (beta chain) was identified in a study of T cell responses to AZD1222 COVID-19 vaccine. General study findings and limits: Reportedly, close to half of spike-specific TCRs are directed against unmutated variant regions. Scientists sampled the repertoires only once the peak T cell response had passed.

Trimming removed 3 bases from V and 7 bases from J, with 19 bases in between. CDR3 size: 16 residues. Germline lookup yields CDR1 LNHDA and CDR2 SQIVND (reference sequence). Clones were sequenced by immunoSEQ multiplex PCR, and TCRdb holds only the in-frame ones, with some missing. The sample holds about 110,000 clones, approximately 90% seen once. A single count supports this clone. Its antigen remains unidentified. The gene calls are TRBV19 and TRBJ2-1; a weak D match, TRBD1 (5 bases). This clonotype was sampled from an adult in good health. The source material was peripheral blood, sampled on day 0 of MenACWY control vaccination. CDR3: CASSIPLGAGRNEQFF. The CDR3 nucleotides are TGTGCCAGTAGTATCCCCCTCGGAGCAGGGCGAAATGAGCAGTTCTTC.